Described below is a single TCR beta chain sequence and its context. What it binds is not known. The sample belongs to a study of OX40 agonist ivuxolimab in advanced cancers. Notes on the study in general: Part of the nonresponder group also had normalized T-cell clonal expansion that was low. CD4+ and CD8+ blood T cells expanded clonally by week 6 at 0.1 to 3.0 mg/kg.

Method: immunoSEQ multiplex PCR; TCRdb's copy keeps in-frame clones and lacks some. The table records tens of thousands of clones, over 70% of them present only once. This CDR3 region has 16 residues. The sequences come from CD4+ or CD8+ T cells sorted from blood, collected in a trial of the OX40 agonist ivuxolimab. This chain uses TRBV12-2 with TRBJ2-7; no check of the table's D call, TRBD2, against the DNA was made. TRBV12-2 is annotated as a pseudogene. The sequence came from an adult with an advanced solid tumor such as melanoma, head and neck, liver or kidney cancer. In nucleotides, the CDR3 is TGTGCAAGTCGCTGGCCGGGACTAGCGGGGGAGCCCGGGCAGTACTTC. Amino acid sequence: CASRWPGLAGEPGQYF.